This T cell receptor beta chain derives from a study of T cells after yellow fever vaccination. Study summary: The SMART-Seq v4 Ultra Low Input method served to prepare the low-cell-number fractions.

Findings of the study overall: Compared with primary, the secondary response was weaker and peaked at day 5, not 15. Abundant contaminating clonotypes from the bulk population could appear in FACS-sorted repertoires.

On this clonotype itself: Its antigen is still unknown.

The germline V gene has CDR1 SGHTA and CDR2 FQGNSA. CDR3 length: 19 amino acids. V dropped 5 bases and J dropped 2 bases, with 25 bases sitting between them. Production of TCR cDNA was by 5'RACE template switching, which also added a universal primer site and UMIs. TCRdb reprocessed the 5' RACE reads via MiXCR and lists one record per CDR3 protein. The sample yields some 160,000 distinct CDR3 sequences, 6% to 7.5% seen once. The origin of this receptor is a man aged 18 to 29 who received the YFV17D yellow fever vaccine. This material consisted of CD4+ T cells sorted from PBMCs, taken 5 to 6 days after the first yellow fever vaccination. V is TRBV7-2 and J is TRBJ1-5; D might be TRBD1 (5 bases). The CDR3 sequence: CASSPRGRPAEYGNQPQHF. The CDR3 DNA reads TGTGCCAGCAGCCCACGGGGCAGGCCCGCGGAATACGGCAATCAGCCCCAGCATTTT.